This entry features one T cell receptor beta chain sequence. The antigen is undetermined. TCRdb redid the calling of the 5' RACE reads with MiXCR, one entry per CDR3 protein. The table records 1.5 million to 2 million distinct CDR3 sequences, more than 30% of them present only once. These data originate in a study of identical twins. Points from the study as a whole: The models gave estimates that fell short of the out-of-frame TCR alpha sharing seen in monozygotic twins. Zero-insertion analyses might be partly confounded by invariant T cells like MAIT and iNKT.

This CDR3 is built from 13 residues. V lost 3 bases, J lost 5 bases, and 11 bases lay in between. The germline V gene has CDR1 SGHDT and CDR2 YYEEEE. The TCR sequence derives from a newborn girl in good health. The genes are TRBV5-6 and TRBJ2-5; no firm D call. The source material was cord blood. CDR3 region: CASSSALQETQYF. The DNA for the CDR3 is TGTGCCAGCAGCTCAGCGCTCCAGGAGACCCAGTACTTC. Supplemented by reference TRBV5-6 and TRBJ2-5, the full variable domain reads DAGVTQSPTHLIKTRGQQVTLRCSPKSGHDTVSWYQQALGQGPQFIFQYYEEEERQRGNFPDRFSGHQFPNYSSELNVNALLLGDSALYLCASSSALQETQYFGPGTRLLVL.